This entry lists 18 T cell receptor beta chains sequenced from one sample in a study of blood T cells in healthy people across ages (dated by TCRdb to the mid-2010s). The library was prepared using 5' RACE. TCRdb names Illumina HiSeq 2500 as the instrument used. A second PCR of about 6 to 11 cycles was run with a J-beta primer mix and a sample-barcoded 5' primer. TCRdb reprocessing: public reads trimmed at Q25 with fastp, clones called with MiXCR, in-frame beta chains kept. Each entry is one CDR3 protein sequence, shown with its most common DNA and genes. The sample records approximately 800,000 distinct CDR3 sequences, 55% to 70% of which are singletons. The ten largest clones add up to about 20% of the sample. The sequencing input was blood. These receptors all stem from a man aged 25-45 years in good health.

The V gene is TRBV6-1, the J gene TRBJ1-6, with D uncertain. This CDR3 is built from 16 residues. Trimming cost V 2 bases and J 0 bases, with 8 bases left between them. Germline V gene sequence: CDR1 MNHNS, CDR2 SASEGT. CDR3 protein: CASSEIGSSYNSPLHF. The CDR3 coding sequence is TGTGCCAGCAGTGAAATCGGTAGCTCCTATAATTCACCCCTCCACTTT.

The V call is TRBV7-2, the J call TRBJ2-1; D is ambiguous. Germline CDR1 reads SGHTA; CDR2 reads FQGNSA. CDR3 length: 14 amino acids. V was clipped by 8 bases and J by 6 bases, with 17 bases between them. CDR3 region: CASFPDRVGNEQFF. CDR3 DNA: TGTGCCAGCTTCCCGGATCGGGTTGGCAATGAGCAGTTCTTC.

The table lists this clonotype with a count of one. The chain carries TRBV25-1 and TRBJ2-7; D remains unclear. Judging by the DNA end, TRBJ2-5 fits better; the J call may be wrong. This CDR3 has 14 amino acids. In germline, CDR1 is MGHDK, CDR2 SYGVNS. The CDR3 DNA is TGTGCCAGCAGTGAAGCCGGACGTAAGGAGACCCAGTACTTC. Translated: CASSEAGRKETQYF.

The V gene is TRBV30, the J gene TRBJ2-1, with 9 bases identical to TRBD2. The CDR3 loop spans 13 amino acids. V trimming: 2 bases; J trimming: 9 bases; junction bases outside the gene matches: 5. CDR1 is GTSNPN, CDR2 SVGIG, per germline (reference sequence). CDR3 amino acids: CAWSSLAGPEQFF. Here the CDR3 DNA reads TGTGCCTGGAGTTCGCTAGCGGGACCTGAGCAGTTCTTC.

This clonotype was counted a few times. The chain carries TRBV19 and TRBJ2-3; 7 bases agree with TRBD2. V shed 7 bases and J 2 bases; nucleotides not matched to a gene: 6. Germline CDR1 reads LNHDA; CDR2 reads SQIVND (reference sequence). The CDR3 covers 14 residues. In nucleotides, the CDR3 is TGTGCCAGTAACGAGCGGGAAATCACAGATACGCAGTATTTT. Protein: CASNEREITDTQYF.

The rearrangement links TRBV11-2 to TRBJ2-3; D might be TRBD2 (5 bases). Trimming removed 6 bases from V and 4 bases from J, with 17 bases in between. Germline lookup yields CDR1 SGHAT and CDR2 FQNNGV. The CDR3 totals 15 residues. CDR3 nucleotide sequence: TGTGCCAGCAGGGAGAGCGCGGGTCTGGCAGATACGCAGTATTTT. Translating gives CASRESAGLADTQYF.

This chain links TRBV6-4 with TRBJ2-7; D is undetermined. V was trimmed by 6 bases and J by 10 bases, leaving 22 bases between them. The CDR3 spans 14 residues. Germline CDR1 is MRHNA and CDR2 is SNTAGT. CDR3 DNA: TGTGCCAGCAGCGGCATTGAAGCAGACCTAATTCAGTACTTC. Protein sequence: CASSGIEADLIQYF.

The chain joins TRBV7-2 to TRBJ2-7, with 7 bases identical to TRBD2. This CDR3 has 16 amino acids. The V gene end was trimmed by 2 bases and the J gene end by 1 base; junction bases not matched to a gene: 8. The germline V gene has CDR1 SGHTA and CDR2 FQGNSA. CDR3 DNA sequence: TGTGCCAGCAGCTTATTACGGCTAGCGGTGTCCTACGAGCAGTACTTC. Its protein is CASSLLRLAVSYEQYF.

The chain carries TRBV28 and TRBJ1-2, with 8 bases matching TRBD1. This CDR3 region has 14 residues. CDR1 is MDHEN, CDR2 SYDVKM, per germline. After removal of 4 bases from V and 6 bases from J, the junction contained 7 bases not matched to a gene. The CDR3 sequence is CASSSLDRVDGYTF. Here the CDR3 DNA reads TGTGCCAGCAGTTCTCTGGACAGGGTGGATGGCTACACCTTC.

This clonotype came up a few times. The rearrangement uses TRBV20-1 and TRBJ2-3; D possibly corresponds to TRBD2 (7 bases). Germline CDR1 reads DFQATT; CDR2 reads SNEGSKA (reference sequence). The length of the CDR3 is 18 residues. Trimming shortened V by 5 bases and J by 2 bases, and 26 bases separated the two germline ends. The CDR3 DNA sequence: TGCAGTGCTGATATCTTAGAAGGGGGAGGGCCCCACACAGATACGCAGTATTTT. Amino acid sequence: CSADILEGGGPHTDTQYF.

The rearrangement links TRBV7-9 to TRBJ2-7, with 9 bases fitting TRBD1. The CDR3 runs 18 residues. Germline-derived CDR1 and CDR2 are SEHNR and FQNEAQ (reference sequence). Trimming removed 4 bases from V and 1 base from J; junction bases left unmatched: 14. CDR3 in DNA: TGTGCCAGCAGCTCTGGACAGGGGATCCCACTCGATTCCTACGAGCAGTACTTC. Amino acid sequence: CASSSGQGIPLDSYEQYF.

The J gene is TRBJ2-3, the V gene TRBV20-1; 8 nucleotides agree with TRBD2. CDR3 size: 15 residues. Unmatched junction bases numbered 14, after V lost 8 bases and J lost 4 bases. Per the germline V gene, CDR1 is DFQATT and CDR2 is SNEGSKA (reference sequence). Written as DNA, the CDR3 is TGCAGTCCCAACGGGGGGGGACATGTTGCAGATACGCAGTATTTT. Its protein product is CSPNGGGHVADTQYF.

At least ten counts were recorded for this clonotype. The chain carries TRBV7-2 and TRBJ2-1, with 7 bases aligning to TRBD2. The CDR3 loop spans 15 amino acids. Trimming cost V 1 base and J 4 bases; bases outside gene matches: 4. Germline V CDR1 and CDR2: SGHTA, FQGNSA. CDR3 bases: TGTGCCAGCAGCTTAGTTGCGGGGGAGTACAATGAGCAGTTCTTC. Amino acids: CASSLVAGEYNEQFF.

This clonotype is a singleton in its sample. The CDR3 region is CSARDTRAYNEQFF. CDR3 DNA sequence: TGCAGTGCTAGAGATACCCGGGCTTACAATGAGCAGTTCTTC. The chain joins TRBV20-1 to TRBJ2-1; no clear D gene. Germline V CDR1 and CDR2: DFQATT, SNEGSKA (reference sequence). Deletions cut 0 bases from V and 4 bases from J, with 10 bases between. This CDR3 spans 14 amino acids.

CDR3 in amino acids: CASSQSLTYEQYF. As DNA, the CDR3 is TGCGCCAGCAGCCAATCGCTTACCTACGAGCAGTACTTC. The chain combines TRBV4-3 with TRBJ2-7, with D unresolved. The germline V gene has CDR1 LGHNA and CDR2 YSLEER. The CDR3 has 13 residues. The V end was cut by 2 bases, the J end by 2 bases, with 7 bases between.

The gene calls are TRBV29-1 and TRBJ2-5, with TRBD1 identical over 9 bases. Per the germline V gene, CDR1 is SQVTM and CDR2 is ANQGSEA. The CDR3 has 14 residues. The V and J ends lost 6 bases and 4 bases, in that order; junction bases with no gene match: 9. The DNA for the CDR3 is TGCAGCGTGGGGACAGGGACAGGAGTAGAGACCCAGTACTTC. Translating gives CSVGTGTGVETQYF. The full variable domain, rest sourced from reference TRBV29-1 and TRBJ2-5, is SAVISQKPSRDICQRGTSLTIQCQVDSQVTMMFWYRQQPGQSLTLIATANQGSEATYESGFVIDKFPISRPNLTFSTLTVSNMSPEDSSIYLCSVGTGTGVETQYFGPGTRLLVL.

The chain is built from TRBV9 and TRBJ2-7; D is unresolved. The CDR3 spans 13 residues. Trimming removed 4 bases at V and 2 bases at J, with 10 bases between. CDR1 is SGDLS and CDR2 is YYNGEE in the germline V gene. The CDR3 nucleotides read TGTGCCAGCAGCCCACCAGAGGCCTACGAGCAGTACTTC. Protein: CASSPPEAYEQYF.

Of note for this clonotype: The missing conserved phenylalanine or tryptophan at the end of this CDR3 makes a read error likely. This chain connects TRBV7-8 to TRBJ2-7, with 10 bases matching TRBD2. V shed 5 bases, J shed 4 bases, and the junction held 11 bases outside the gene matches. The CDR3 is made up of 16 amino acids. The germline V gene encodes CDR1 SGHVS and CDR2 FQNEAQ. The CDR3 DNA reads TGTGCCAGCAGCCGTACCGGGACTAGCGCGGATTACGAGCAGTACCTC. This encodes CASSRTGTSADYEQYL.